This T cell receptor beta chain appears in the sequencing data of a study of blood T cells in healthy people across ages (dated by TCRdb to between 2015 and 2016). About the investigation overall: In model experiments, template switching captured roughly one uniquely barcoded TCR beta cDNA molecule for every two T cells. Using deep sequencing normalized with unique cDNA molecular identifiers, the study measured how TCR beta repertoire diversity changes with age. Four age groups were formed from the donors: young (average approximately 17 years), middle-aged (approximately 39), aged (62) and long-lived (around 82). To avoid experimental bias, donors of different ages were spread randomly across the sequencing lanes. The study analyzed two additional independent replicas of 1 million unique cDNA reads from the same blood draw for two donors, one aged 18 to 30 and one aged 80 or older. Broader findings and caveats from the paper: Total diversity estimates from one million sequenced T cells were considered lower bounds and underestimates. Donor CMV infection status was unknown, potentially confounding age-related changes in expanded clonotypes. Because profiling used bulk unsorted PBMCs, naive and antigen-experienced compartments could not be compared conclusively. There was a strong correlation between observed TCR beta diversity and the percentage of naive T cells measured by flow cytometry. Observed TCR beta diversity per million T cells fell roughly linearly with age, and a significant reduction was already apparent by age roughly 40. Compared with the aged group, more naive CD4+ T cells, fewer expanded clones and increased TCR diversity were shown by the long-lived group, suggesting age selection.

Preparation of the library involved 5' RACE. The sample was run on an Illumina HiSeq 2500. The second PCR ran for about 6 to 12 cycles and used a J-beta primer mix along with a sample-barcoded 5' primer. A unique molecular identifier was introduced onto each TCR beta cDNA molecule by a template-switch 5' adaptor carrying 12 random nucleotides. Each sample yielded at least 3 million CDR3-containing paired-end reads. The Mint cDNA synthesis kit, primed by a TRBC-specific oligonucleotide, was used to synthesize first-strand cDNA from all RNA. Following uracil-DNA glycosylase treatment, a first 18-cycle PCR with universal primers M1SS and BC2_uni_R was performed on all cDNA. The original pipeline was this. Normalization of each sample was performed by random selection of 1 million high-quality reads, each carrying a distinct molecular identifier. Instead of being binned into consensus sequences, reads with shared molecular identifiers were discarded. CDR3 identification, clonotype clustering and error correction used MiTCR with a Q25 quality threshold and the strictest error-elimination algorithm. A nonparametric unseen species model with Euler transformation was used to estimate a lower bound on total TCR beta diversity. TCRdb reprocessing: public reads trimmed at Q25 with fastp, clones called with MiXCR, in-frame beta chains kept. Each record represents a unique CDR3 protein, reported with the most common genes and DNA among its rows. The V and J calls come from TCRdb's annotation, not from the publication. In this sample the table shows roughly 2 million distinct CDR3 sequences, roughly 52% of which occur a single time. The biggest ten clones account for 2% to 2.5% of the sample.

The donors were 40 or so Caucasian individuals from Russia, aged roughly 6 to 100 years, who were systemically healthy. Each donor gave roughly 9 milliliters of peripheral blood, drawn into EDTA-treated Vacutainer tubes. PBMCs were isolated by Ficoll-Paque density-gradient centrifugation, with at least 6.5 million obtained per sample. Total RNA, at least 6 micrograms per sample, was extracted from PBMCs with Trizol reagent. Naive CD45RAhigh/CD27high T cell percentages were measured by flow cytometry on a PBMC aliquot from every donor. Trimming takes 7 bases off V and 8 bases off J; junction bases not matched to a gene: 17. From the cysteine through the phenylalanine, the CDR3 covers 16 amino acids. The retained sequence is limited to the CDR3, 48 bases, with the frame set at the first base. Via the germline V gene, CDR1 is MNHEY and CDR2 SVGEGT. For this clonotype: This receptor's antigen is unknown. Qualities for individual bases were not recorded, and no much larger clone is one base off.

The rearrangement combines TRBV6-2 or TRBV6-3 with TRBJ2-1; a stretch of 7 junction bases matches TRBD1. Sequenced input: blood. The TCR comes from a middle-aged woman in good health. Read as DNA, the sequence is TGTGCCAGCAATGATTACCTAGTGACAGGGAATCATGAGCAGTTCTTC. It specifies CASNDYLVTGNHEQFF.